This TCR beta chain is drawn from a study of memory CD4+ T cells and cytomegalovirus serostatus. General study results and limits: Of approximately 150 reported CMV TCRbeta sequences, just over 65 were found in memory CD4+ repertoires.

Single viable CD3+CD4+CD8-CD45RO+ cells were sorted as the memory CD4+ T cells. Donors' CMV status reflects serum IgG against pp150, pp28, p38, p52. CD4+ T cells were isolated by positive magnetic selection. This CDR3 is 14 amino acids long. Trimming cost V 0 bases and J 7 bases, with 10 bases left between them. Germline CDR1 MGHRA, CDR2 YSYEKL. Of note for this clone: The antigen is undetermined.

Repertoires were generated with immunoSEQ multiplex PCR, while TCRdb's copy carries only in-frame clones and drops some. The sample lists some 44,000 clones; 76% were seen once. The sequence came from an adult in good health and CMV-seronegative. This sequence joins TRBV4-1 and TRBJ2-1; possibly TRBD2 for D (5 bases). Sequenced input: memory CD4+ T cells from blood. As DNA, the CDR3 is TGCGCCAGCAGCCAAGATCTTCAGCGGAATGAGCAGTTCTTC. It codes for CASSQDLQRNEQFF.